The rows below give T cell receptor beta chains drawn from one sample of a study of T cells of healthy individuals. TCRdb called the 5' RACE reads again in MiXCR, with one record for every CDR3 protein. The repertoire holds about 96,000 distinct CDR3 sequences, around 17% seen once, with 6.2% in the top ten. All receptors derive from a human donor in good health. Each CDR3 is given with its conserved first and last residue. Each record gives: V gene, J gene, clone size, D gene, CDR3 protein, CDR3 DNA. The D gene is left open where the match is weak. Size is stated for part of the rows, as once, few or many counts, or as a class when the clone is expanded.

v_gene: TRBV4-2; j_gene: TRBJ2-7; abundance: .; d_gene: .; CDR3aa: CASSQRNAGTPIYEQYF; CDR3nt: TGTGCCAGCAGCCAGAGAAACGCCGGGACGCCAATCTACGAGCAGTACTTC
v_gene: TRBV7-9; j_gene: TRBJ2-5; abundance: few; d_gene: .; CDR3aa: CASSSPTQETQYF; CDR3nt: TGTGCCAGCAGCTCCCCCACACAAGAGACCCAGTACTTC
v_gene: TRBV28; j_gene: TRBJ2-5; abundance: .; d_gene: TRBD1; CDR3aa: CASSSLGTGWTHVVPETQYF; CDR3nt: TGTGCCAGCAGTTCGCTTGGGACAGGGTGGACTCACGTGGTTCCGGAGACCCAGTACTTC
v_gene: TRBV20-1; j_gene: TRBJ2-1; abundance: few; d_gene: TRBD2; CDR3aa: CSATLAGGPDYNEQFF; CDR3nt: TGCAGTGCTACCCTAGCGGGAGGGCCCGATTACAATGAGCAGTTCTTC
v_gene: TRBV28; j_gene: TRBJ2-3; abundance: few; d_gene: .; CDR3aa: CASSQRRDTQYF; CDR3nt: TGTGCCAGCAGCCAAAGAAGGGATACGCAGTATTTT
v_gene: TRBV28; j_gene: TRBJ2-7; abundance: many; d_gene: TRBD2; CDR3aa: CAIKSGSGDEQYF; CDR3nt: TGTGCCATCAAAAGCGGGAGTGGCGACGAGCAGTACTTC
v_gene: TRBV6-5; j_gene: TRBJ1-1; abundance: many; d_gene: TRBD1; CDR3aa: CASSYRQGEAEAFF; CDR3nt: TGTGCCAGCAGTTACAGACAGGGTGAGGCTGAAGCTTTCTTT
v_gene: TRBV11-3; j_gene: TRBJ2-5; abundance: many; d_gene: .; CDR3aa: CASSITYQETQYF; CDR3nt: TGTGCCAGCAGTATAACGTACCAAGAGACCCAGTACTTC
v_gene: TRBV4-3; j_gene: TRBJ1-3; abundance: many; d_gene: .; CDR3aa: CASSQALSGNTIYF; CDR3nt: TGCGCCAGCAGCCAAGCCCTCTCTGGAAACACCATATATTTT
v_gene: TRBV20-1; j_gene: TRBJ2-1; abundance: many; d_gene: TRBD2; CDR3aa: CSARGLAGPNYNEQFF; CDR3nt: TGCAGTGCTAGGGGACTAGCGGGGCCAAACTACAATGAGCAGTTCTTC
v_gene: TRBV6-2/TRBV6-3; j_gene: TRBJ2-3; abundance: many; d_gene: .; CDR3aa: CASRPAPGFGPDTQYF; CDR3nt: TGTGCCAGCAGGCCCGCACCCGGGTTCGGACCAGATACGCAGTATTTT
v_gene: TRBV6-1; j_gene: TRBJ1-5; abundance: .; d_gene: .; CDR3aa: CASADGRNQPQHF; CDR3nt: TGTGCCAGCGCGGACGGACGCAATCAGCCCCAGCATTTT
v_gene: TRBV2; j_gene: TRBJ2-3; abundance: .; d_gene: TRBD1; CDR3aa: CASRGTATDTQYF; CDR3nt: TGTGCCAGCAGGGGGACAGCCACAGATACGCAGTATTTT
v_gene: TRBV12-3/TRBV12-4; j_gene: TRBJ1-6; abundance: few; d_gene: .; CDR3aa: CASSFGVAYNSPLHF; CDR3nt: TGTGCCAGCAGTTTTGGGGTAGCCTATAATTCACCCCTCCACTTT
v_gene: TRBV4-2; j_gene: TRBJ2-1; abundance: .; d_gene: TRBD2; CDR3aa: CASSQQWTSGGLSSYNEQFF; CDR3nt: TGTGCCAGCAGCCAACAATGGACTAGCGGGGGCTTAAGCTCCTACAATGAGCAGTTCTTC
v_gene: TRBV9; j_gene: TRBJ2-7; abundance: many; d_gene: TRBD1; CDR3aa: CASSLEGYPGQVYEQYF; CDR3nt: TGTGCCAGCAGCTTAGAGGGCTACCCGGGACAGGTCTACGAGCAGTACTTC
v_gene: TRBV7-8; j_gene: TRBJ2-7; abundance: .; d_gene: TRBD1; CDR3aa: CASSPNRGREQYF; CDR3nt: TGTGCCAGCAGCCCAAACAGGGGGCGCGAGCAGTACTTC
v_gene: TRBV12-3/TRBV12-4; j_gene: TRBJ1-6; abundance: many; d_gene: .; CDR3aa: CASRYRQGADNSPLHF; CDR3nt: TGTGCCAGCAGGTACCGGCAGGGAGCAGATAATTCACCCCTCCACTTT
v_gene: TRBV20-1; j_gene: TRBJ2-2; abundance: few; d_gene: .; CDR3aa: CSATGGTGFTGELFF; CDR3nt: TGCAGTGCTACCGGAGGCACAGGGTTCACCGGGGAGCTGTTTTTT
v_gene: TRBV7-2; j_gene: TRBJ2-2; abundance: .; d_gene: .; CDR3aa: CASSFLMVNTGELFF; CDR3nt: TGTGCCAGCAGCTTCCTCATGGTTAACACCGGGGAGCTGTTTTTT
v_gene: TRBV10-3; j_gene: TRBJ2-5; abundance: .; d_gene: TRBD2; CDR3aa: CAISESDGTAGVTQYF; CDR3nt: TGTGCCATCAGTGAGTCCGACGGGACGGCGGGAGTGACCCAGTACTTC
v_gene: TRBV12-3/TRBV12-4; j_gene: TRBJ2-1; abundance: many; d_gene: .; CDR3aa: CASSLGVRNEQFF; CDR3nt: TGTGCCAGCAGTTTAGGGGTCAGGAATGAGCAGTTCTTC
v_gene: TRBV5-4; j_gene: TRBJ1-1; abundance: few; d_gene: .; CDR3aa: CASRVDIYTEAFF; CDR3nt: TGTGCCAGCAGAGTTGACATTTACACTGAAGCTTTCTTT
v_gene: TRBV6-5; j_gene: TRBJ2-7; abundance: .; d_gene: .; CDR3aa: CASSYELSSELDEQYF; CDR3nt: TGTGCCAGCAGTTACGAGTTGAGTTCCGAACTCGACGAGCAGTACTTC
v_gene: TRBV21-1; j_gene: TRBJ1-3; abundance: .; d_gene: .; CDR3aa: CASSKALRETDSGNTIYF; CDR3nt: TGTGCCAGCAGCAAAGCGCTTCGGGAGACAGACTCTGGAAACACCATATATTTT
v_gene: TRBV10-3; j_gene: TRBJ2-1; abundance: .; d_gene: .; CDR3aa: CAIRGLLGQTGNEQFF; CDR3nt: TGTGCCATCAGGGGTCTCTTGGGCCAGACCGGCAATGAGCAGTTCTTC
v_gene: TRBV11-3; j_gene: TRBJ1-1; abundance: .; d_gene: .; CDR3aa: CASSSWGKDTEAFF; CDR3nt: TGTGCCAGCAGCTCCTGGGGGAAAGACACTGAAGCTTTCTTT
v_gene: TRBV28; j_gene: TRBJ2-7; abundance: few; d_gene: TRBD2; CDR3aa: CASSLGTSGTYEQYF; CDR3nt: TGTGCCAGCAGTTTAGGGACTAGCGGTACCTACGAGCAGTACTTC
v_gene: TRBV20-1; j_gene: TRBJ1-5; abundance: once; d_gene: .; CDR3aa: CSAREGGGGNQPQHF; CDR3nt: TGCAGTGCTAGAGAAGGGGGGGGCGGCAATCAGCCCCAGCATTTT
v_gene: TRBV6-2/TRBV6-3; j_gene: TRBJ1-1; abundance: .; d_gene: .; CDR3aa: CASSPRQDEAFF; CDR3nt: TGTGCCAGCAGTCCCCGACAGGACGAAGCTTTCTTT
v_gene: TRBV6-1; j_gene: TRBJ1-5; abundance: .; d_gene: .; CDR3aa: CASRGGFFSNQPQHF; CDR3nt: TGTGCCAGCAGGGGGGGATTTTTTAGCAATCAGCCCCAGCATTTT
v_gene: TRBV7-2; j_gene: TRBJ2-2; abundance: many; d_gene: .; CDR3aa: CASRRGGVFTGELFF; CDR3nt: TGTGCCAGCAGACGGGGCGGTGTCTTCACCGGGGAGCTGTTTTTT
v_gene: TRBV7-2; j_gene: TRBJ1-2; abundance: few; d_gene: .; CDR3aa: CASTDGPSGYTF; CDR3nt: TGTGCCAGTACCGACGGACCCTCAGGCTACACCTTC
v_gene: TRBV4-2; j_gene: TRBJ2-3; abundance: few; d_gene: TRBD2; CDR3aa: CASSQALAGPADTQYF; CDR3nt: TGTGCCAGCAGCCAGGCGTTAGCGGGGCCAGCAGATACGCAGTATTTT
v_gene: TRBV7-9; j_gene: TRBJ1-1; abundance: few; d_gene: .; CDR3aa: CASSLGQGLNTEAFF; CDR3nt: TGTGCCAGCAGCTTAGGCCAGGGTCTGAACACTGAAGCTTTCTTT
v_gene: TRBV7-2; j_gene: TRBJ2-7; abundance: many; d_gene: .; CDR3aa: CASSLALTYEQYF; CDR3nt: TGTGCCAGCAGCTTAGCGCTGACCTACGAGCAGTACTTC
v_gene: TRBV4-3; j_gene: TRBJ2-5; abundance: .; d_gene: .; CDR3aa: CASSQDKSGQETQYF; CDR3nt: TGCGCCAGCAGCCAAGATAAATCAGGCCAAGAGACCCAGTACTTC
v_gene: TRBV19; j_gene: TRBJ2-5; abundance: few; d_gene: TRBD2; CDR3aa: CASSSGGAAVETQYF; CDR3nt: TGTGCCAGTAGTAGCGGGGGGGCCGCGGTGGAGACCCAGTACTTC
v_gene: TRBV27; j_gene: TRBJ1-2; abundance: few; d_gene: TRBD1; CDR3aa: CASSPSPHSTGLLYGYTF; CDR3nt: TGTGCCAGCAGTCCAAGTCCCCACTCGACAGGGTTGCTCTATGGCTACACCTTC
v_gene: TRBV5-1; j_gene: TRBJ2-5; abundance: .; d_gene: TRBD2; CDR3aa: CASSLSGVQETQYF; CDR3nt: TGCGCCAGCAGCCTTAGCGGGGTCCAAGAGACCCAGTACTTC